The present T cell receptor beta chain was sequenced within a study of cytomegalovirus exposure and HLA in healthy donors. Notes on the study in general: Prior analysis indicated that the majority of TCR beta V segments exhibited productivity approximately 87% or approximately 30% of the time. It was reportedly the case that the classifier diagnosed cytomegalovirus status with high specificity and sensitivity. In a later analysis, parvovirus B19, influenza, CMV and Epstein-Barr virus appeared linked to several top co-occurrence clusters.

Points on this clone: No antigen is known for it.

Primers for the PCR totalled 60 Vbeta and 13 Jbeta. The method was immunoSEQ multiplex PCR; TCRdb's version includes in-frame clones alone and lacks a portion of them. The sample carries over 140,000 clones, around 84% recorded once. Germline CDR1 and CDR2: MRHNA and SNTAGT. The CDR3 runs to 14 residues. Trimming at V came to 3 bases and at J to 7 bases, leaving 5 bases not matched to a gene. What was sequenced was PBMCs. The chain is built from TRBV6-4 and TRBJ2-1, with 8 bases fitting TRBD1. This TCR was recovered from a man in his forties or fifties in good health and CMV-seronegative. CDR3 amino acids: CASSEQGAGNEQFF. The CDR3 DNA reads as TGTGCCAGCAGTGAGCAGGGGGCAGGAAATGAGCAGTTCTTC.